This is a list of T cell receptor beta chains from one sample in a study of shared clonotypes between healthy human individuals. The protocol was immunoSEQ multiplex PCR, while the TCRdb copy is restricted to in-frame clones and leaves out a portion. The sample carries about 490,000 clones, around 80% recorded once. The sample consisted of PBMCs. Every receptor here comes from a woman between 35 and 50 years old in good health. Some clones in this sample may be carry-over from other donors' samples. CDR3s include the opening cysteine and the closing phenylalanine or tryptophan. The D gene is left open where the match is weak. Only some rows state a clone size, as once, few, many or a class for expanded clones.

cdr3_nt	cdr3_aa	d_call	cdr3_length	clone_size	v_call	j_call
TGTGCCAGCAGCTTGGTGTGGGCCGCTTCAGGGAACACCGGGGAGCTGTTTTTT	CASSLVWAASGNTGELFF	-	18	-	TRBV5-8	TRBJ2-2
TGTGCCTGGAGTCTCCGGTACCGACCTGAAGCTTTCTTT	CAWSLRYRPEAFF	-	13	-	TRBV30	TRBJ1-1
TGTGCCAGCTCACCAAGGACAGGGACCGTGCAAGAGACCCAGTACTTC	CASSPRTGTVQETQYF	TRBD1	16	-	TRBV18	TRBJ2-5
TGTGCCAGCTCACAGGGATCGAATTCGGACACCGGGGAGCTGTTTTTT	CASSQGSNSDTGELFF	-	16	few	TRBV18	TRBJ2-2
TGTGCCAGCAGTTTAATACTAGCGGGAGTTAATGAGCAGTTCTTC	CASSLILAGVNEQFF	TRBD2	15	-	TRBV28	TRBJ2-1
TGTGCCAGCAGTTTATCGGCTGGGGTCGCCGCGGGTTACGAGCAGTACTTC	CASSLSAGVAAGYEQYF	-	17	few	TRBV28	TRBJ2-7
TGCGCCAGCAGCTTGGACCAAGGTCAGCCCCAGCATTTT	CASSLDQGQPQHF	-	13	-	TRBV5-1	TRBJ1-5
TGTGCCAGCAGACTCGCGGGAAACACCGGGGAGCTGTTTTTT	CASRLAGNTGELFF	-	14	few	TRBV5-4	TRBJ2-2
TGTGCCAGCAAACACGGAGGTGGCACAGATACGCAGTATTTT	CASKHGGGTDTQYF	-	14	-	TRBV6-6	TRBJ2-3
TGTGCCAGCAGCTTAGGGGGACCCGGGACAGGCCACGAGCAGTACTTC	CASSLGGPGTGHEQYF	TRBD1	16	-	TRBV7-3	TRBJ2-7
TGTGCCAGCAGGGCTTGGGCTAGCGGGAGGGGCGAGCAGTACTTC	CASRAWASGRGEQYF	TRBD2	15	-	TRBV6-4	TRBJ2-7
TGTGCCAGCAGCCCGGACAGACAAGAGACCCAGTACTTC	CASSPDRQETQYF	-	13	-	TRBV5-4	TRBJ2-5
TGTGCCAGCAGTGTCCAGGGTGACACTGAAGCTTTCTTT	CASSVQGDTEAFF	-	13	-	TRBV6-1	TRBJ1-1
TGTGCCAGCAGCTTAGTGGGGGACTCTCACACAGATACGCAGTATTTT	CASSLVGDSHTDTQYF	-	16	-	TRBV7-2	TRBJ2-3
TGTGCCAGCTCCCGTATTCGGGGCCAGACCTACAATGAGCAGTTCTTC	CASSRIRGQTYNEQFF	-	16	-	TRBV18	TRBJ2-1
TGTGCCAGCAGACGGATGAACACTGAAGCTTTCTTT	CASRRMNTEAFF	-	12	-	TRBV6-5	TRBJ1-1
TGTGCCAGCAGAAAACCGGGACTAGCGGGAGTGTTAGGGGAGCTGTTTTTT	CASRKPGLAGVLGELFF	TRBD2	17	-	TRBV11-2	TRBJ2-2
TGCGCCAGCAGCCAAGCGGGACAGGTTAATGAAAAACTGTTTTTT	CASSQAGQVNEKLFF	TRBD1	15	-	TRBV4-1	TRBJ1-4
TGTGCCAGCAGTGAAGTCGACTATGGCTACACCTTC	CASSEVDYGYTF	-	12	-	TRBV6-1	TRBJ1-2
TGTGCCAGCAGCTTAACGGGACTAGCGGGAGGAGATACGCAGTATTTT	CASSLTGLAGGDTQYF	TRBD2	16	-	TRBV7-9	TRBJ2-3
TGTGCCAGCAGTTACTCGTACAGAGACAATGAGCAGTTCTTC	CASSYSYRDNEQFF	-	14	-	TRBV6-5	TRBJ2-1
TGTGCCAGCAGCTTATCGAGTAGGGGGTACACAGATACGCAGTATTTT	CASSLSSRGYTDTQYF	-	16	-	TRBV7-9	TRBJ2-3
TGTGCCAGTAGCCATGGGGGTTCAAAAAACATTCAGTACTTC	CASSHGGSKNIQYF	-	14	-	TRBV19	TRBJ2-4
TGTGCCAGCAGTTGGGGGCAGATCAACACTGAAGCTTTCTTT	CASSWGQINTEAFF	-	14	-	TRBV6-1	TRBJ1-1